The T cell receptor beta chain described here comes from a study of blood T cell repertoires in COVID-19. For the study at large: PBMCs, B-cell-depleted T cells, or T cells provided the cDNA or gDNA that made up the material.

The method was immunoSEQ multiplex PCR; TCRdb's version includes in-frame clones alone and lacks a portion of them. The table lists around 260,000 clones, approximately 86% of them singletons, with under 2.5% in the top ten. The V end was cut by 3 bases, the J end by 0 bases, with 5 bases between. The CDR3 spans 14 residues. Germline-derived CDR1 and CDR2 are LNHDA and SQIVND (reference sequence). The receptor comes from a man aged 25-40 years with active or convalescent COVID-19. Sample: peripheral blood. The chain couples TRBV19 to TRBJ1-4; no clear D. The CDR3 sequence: CASSMGTTNEKLFF. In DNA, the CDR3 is TGTGCCAGTAGTATGGGCACAACTAATGAAAAACTGTTTTTT.